Detailed here is one TCR beta chain. The antigen is undetermined. Other nucleotide sequences from this sample produce the same CDR3. The data belong to a study of shared clonotypes between healthy human individuals. Data came from immunoSEQ multiplex PCR; TCRdb stores just in-frame clones and leaves some out. The profile shows over 950,000 clones, 60% to 80% of them singletons. Study-wide results and limits: Naive subsets tended to show greater estimated richness than memory subsets.

Germline lookup yields CDR1 SGHDT and CDR2 YYEEEE. The J segment lost 2 bases and the V segment lost 1 base, leaving 7 bases of the junction unmatched. The CDR3 is 17 residues long. The sequencing input was memory CD4+ T cells from PBMCs. The subset is: CD45RA-negative fraction. V and J are TRBV5-6 and TRBJ2-3, with TRBD2 identical over 10 bases. The TCR sequence derives from a man in his late teens or twenties in good health. Some clones in this sample may be carry-over from other donors' samples. The CDR3 loop is CASSLRGAGGLTDTQYF. In nucleotides, the CDR3 is TGTGCCAGCAGCTTGCGGGGAGCGGGAGGGCTCACAGATACGCAGTATTTT.